Listed below are T cell receptor beta chains from one sample, sequenced in a study of T cell responses to AZD1222 COVID-19 vaccine. Clones were sequenced by immunoSEQ multiplex PCR, and TCRdb holds only the in-frame ones, with some missing. The table shows 150,000 or so clones, with 90% occurring only once. Here the sequenced sample was peripheral blood, taken on day 0 of AZD1222 vaccination. The receptors originated from an adult in good health. The CDR3 runs from the conserved cysteine through the conserved F or W. The D gene is left open where the match is weak. Rows may omit the clone size; those that give it use once, few, many or a size class.

J gene: TRBJ1-3; V gene: TRBV27; clone size: NA; D gene: TRBD1; CDR3 protein: CASSPATGGGNTIYF; CDR3 DNA: TGTGCCAGCAGTCCCGCCACAGGGGGCGGAAACACCATATATTTT
J gene: TRBJ2-2; V gene: TRBV6-4; clone size: once; D gene: NA; CDR3 protein: CASSDSSTGELFF; CDR3 DNA: TGTGCCAGCAGTGACTCCAGCACCGGGGAGCTGTTTTTT
J gene: TRBJ1-2; V gene: TRBV20-1; clone size: NA; D gene: NA; CDR3 protein: CSARYRDGYTF; CDR3 DNA: TGCAGTGCTAGATACAGGGATGGCTACACCTTC
J gene: TRBJ1-2; V gene: TRBV7-2; clone size: once; D gene: NA; CDR3 protein: CASSSRQFQVGYTF; CDR3 DNA: TGTGCCAGCAGCTCCCGACAGTTTCAAGTAGGCTACACCTTC
J gene: TRBJ2-5; V gene: TRBV19; clone size: NA; D gene: TRBD1; CDR3 protein: CASAQLRDREQETQYF; CDR3 DNA: TGTGCCAGTGCCCAACTCCGGGACAGAGAACAAGAGACCCAGTACTTC
J gene: TRBJ2-2; V gene: TRBV28; clone size: NA; D gene: TRBD2; CDR3 protein: CASSWGLAGGTGELFF; CDR3 DNA: TGTGCCAGCAGTTGGGGACTAGCGGGGGGAACCGGGGAGCTGTTTTTT
J gene: TRBJ1-2; V gene: TRBV19; clone size: NA; D gene: TRBD1; CDR3 protein: CASSPQGGGYTF; CDR3 DNA: TGTGCCAGTAGCCCGCAGGGGGGTGGCTACACCTTC
J gene: TRBJ2-6; V gene: TRBV19; clone size: once; D gene: TRBD1; CDR3 protein: CASTETPGQPSGANVLTF; CDR3 DNA: TGTGCCAGTACCGAGACCCCGGGACAGCCTTCTGGGGCCAACGTCCTGACTTTC
J gene: TRBJ2-2; V gene: TRBV11-2; clone size: NA; D gene: TRBD2; CDR3 protein: CASSRGGTNTGELFF; CDR3 DNA: TGTGCCAGCAGCCGCGGGGGGACGAACACCGGGGAGCTGTTTTTT
J gene: TRBJ2-3; V gene: TRBV29-1; clone size: NA; D gene: TRBD2; CDR3 protein: CSVAGGGALNTDTQYF; CDR3 DNA: TGCAGCGTTGCTGGCGGGGGGGCGTTGAACACAGATACGCAGTATTTT
J gene: TRBJ1-3; V gene: TRBV30; clone size: once; D gene: NA; CDR3 protein: CAWSVVFSSSGNTIYF; CDR3 DNA: TGTGCCTGGAGTGTAGTTTTTTCGAGCTCTGGAAACACCATATATTTT
J gene: TRBJ1-2; V gene: TRBV4-1; clone size: NA; D gene: TRBD1; CDR3 protein: CASSQPGTGADYTF; CDR3 DNA: TGCGCCAGCAGCCAACCTGGGACAGGGGCTGACTACACCTTC
J gene: TRBJ2-1; V gene: TRBV5-6; clone size: once; D gene: NA; CDR3 protein: CASSGRTPLTYNEQFF; CDR3 DNA: TGTGCCAGCAGCGGACGGACTCCACTCACCTACAATGAGCAGTTCTTC
J gene: TRBJ2-6; V gene: TRBV6-5; clone size: NA; D gene: NA; CDR3 protein: CASTRGVRGANVLTF; CDR3 DNA: TGTGCCAGCACCCGAGGGGTCAGAGGGGCCAACGTCCTGACTTTC
J gene: TRBJ2-7; V gene: TRBV24-1; clone size: NA; D gene: NA; CDR3 protein: CATIQGNEQYF; CDR3 DNA: TGTGCCACCATCCAGGGTAACGAGCAGTACTTC